This T cell receptor (beta chain) appears in the sequencing data of a study of blood T cell repertoires in COVID-19. Across the whole study: COVID-19 samples collected from the United States, Italy and Spain covered acute and convalescent phases.

Patients of the Seattle cohort, enrolled during active infection, were followed longitudinally. This CDR3 has 18 amino acids. Original data processing: From reference gene primer amplification, estimates of nucleated cell counts were derived. Profiled with immunoSEQ multiplex PCR; TCRdb holds only in-frame clones, not every one. The V and J calls and the clone size are those of that table, but D and trimming were determined from the DNA. The sample consists of 55,000 to 75,000 clones, almost 85% of them appearing once. Sequences were obtained from peripheral blood. The sequence was collected from a man aged 55-75 years with COVID-19, enrolled during active disease. V gene TRBV21-1 combines with J gene TRBJ2-1; the table's D call, TRBD1, has no DNA check behind it. TRBV21-1 is classified as a pseudogene. The CDR3 DNA follows: TGTGCCAGCAGCAAAGGGTCGTGGTGGGCCCACCGCTCTAATGAGCAGTTCTTC. Translated: CASSKGSWWAHRSNEQFF.